The clone carrying this T cell receptor (beta chain) was found a few times. The time point here: newly diagnosed GD, antithyroid drugs for less than 3 months. Isolated PBMC RNA provided the starting material for the TCR library. This sample is drawn from a study of regulatory T cells in long-lasting Graves disease. This CDR3 is 15 amino acids long. The J segment lost 4 bases and the V segment lost 7 bases, leaving 9 bases of the junction unmatched. Libraries of TCR beta came from iRepertoire HTBI primers plus Arm-PCR of CDR3 regions. TCRdb used MiXCR to reprocess the multiplex PCR reads, holding one entry per CDR3 protein. This sample has roughly 420,000 distinct CDR3 sequences, with approximately 16% found just once. This sample also belongs to another study, concerning T cells in Graves' hyperthyroidism and ophthalmopathy.

The chain joins TRBV12-3 or TRBV12-4 to TRBJ2-2; TRBD1 matches 7 bases. This receptor was obtained from a woman aged 18-29 years with Graves disease. Here the sequenced sample was peripheral blood mononuclear cells (PBMCs), taken at new diagnosis, from a patient treated with antithyroid drugs. Here the CDR3 reads CASILGTAGTGELFF. CDR3 sequence (DNA): TGTGCCAGCATCCTTGGGACAGCCGGCACCGGGGAGCTGTTTTTT.